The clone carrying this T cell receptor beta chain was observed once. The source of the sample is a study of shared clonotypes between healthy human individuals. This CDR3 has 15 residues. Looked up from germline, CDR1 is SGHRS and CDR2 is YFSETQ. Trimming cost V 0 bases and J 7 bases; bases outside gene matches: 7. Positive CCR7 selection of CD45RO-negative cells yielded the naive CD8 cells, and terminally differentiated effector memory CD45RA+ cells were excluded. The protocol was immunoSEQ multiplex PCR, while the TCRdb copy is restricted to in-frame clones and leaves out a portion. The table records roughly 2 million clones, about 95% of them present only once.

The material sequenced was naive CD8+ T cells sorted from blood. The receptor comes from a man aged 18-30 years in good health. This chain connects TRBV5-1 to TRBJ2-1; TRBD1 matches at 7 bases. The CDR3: CASSLAGGSSNEQFF. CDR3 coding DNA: TGCGCCAGCAGCTTGGCAGGGGGAAGTTCGAATGAGCAGTTCTTC.